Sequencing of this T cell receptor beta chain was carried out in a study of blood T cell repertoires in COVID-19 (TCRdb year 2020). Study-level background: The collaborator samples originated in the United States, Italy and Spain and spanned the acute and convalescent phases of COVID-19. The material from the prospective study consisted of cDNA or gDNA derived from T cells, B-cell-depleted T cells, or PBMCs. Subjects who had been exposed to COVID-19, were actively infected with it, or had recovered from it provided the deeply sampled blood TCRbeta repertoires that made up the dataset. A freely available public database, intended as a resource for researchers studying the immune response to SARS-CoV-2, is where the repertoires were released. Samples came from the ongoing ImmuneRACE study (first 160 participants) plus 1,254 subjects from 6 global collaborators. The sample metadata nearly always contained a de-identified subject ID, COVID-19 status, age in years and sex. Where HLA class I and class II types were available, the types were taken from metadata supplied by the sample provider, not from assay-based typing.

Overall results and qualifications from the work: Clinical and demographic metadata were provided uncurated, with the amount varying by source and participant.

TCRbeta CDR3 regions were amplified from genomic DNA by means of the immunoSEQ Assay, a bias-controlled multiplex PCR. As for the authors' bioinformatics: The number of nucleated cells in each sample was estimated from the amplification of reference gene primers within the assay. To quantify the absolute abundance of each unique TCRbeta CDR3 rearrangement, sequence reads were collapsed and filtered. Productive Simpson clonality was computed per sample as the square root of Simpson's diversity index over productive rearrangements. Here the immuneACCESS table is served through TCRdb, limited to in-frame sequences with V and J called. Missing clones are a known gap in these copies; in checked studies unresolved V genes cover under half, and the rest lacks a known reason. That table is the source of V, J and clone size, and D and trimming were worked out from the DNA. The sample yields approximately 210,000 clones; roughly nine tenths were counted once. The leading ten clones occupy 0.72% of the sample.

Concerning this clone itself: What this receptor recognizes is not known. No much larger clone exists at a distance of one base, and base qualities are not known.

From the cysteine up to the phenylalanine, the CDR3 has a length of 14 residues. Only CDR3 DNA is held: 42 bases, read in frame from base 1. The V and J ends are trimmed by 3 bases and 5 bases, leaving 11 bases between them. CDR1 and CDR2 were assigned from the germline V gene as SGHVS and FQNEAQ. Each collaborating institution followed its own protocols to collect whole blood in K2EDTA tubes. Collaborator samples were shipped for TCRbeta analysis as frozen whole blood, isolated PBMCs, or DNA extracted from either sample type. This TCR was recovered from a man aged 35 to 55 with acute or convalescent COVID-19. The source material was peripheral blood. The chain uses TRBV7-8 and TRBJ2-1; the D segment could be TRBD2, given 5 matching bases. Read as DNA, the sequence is TGTGCCAGCAGCTTGGTAGACTATGACAATGAGCAGTTCTTC. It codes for CASSLVDYDNEQFF.